This TCR beta chain was found in a study of T-cell memory formation after mild COVID-19. This clonotype was seen a handful of times. The CDR3 runs 14 residues. V lost 6 bases and J 0 bases, leaving 11 bases between the germline ends. TCRdb passed the 5' RACE reads through MiXCR, listing each CDR3 protein once. The sample records some 120,000 distinct CDR3 sequences, over 15% being singletons. Sequences were obtained from PBMCs or a T cell subset sorted from them (not recorded which). The chain links TRBV12-3 or TRBV12-4 to TRBJ2-5; D gene uncertain. The clonotype comes from a man aged 18-30 years who had mild COVID-19 (a few samples of this study predate the infection). Cell type and time point are not known. CDR3 loop: CASRGPEYQETQYF. DNA for the CDR3: TGTGCCAGCAGAGGACCAGAGTACCAAGAGACCCAGTACTTC.